This TCR beta chain was retrieved from a study of shared clonotypes between healthy human individuals. Some clones are missing from TCRdb's copy, which holds only in-frame ones; the method was immunoSEQ multiplex PCR. Of hundreds of thousands of clones listed, just over 90% are singletons. The V gene end was trimmed by 5 bases and the J gene end by 7 bases; junction bases not matched to a gene: 8. In germline, CDR1 is MNHEY, CDR2 SMNVEV (reference sequence). The CDR3 is 15 amino acids. Naive CD8 cells comprised CD45RO-negative, CCR7-positively selected cells, excluding terminally differentiated effector memory CD45RA+ cells.

The TCR was taken from a young man in good health. The sequenced sample consisted of naive CD8+ T cells sorted from blood. The rearrangement links TRBV27 to TRBJ2-2; TRBD2 agrees at 9 bases. DNA for the CDR3: TGTGCCAGCAGTCCCTTCGCGGGAGGGGACGGGGAGCTGTTTTTT. Amino acid sequence: CASSPFAGGDGELFF.